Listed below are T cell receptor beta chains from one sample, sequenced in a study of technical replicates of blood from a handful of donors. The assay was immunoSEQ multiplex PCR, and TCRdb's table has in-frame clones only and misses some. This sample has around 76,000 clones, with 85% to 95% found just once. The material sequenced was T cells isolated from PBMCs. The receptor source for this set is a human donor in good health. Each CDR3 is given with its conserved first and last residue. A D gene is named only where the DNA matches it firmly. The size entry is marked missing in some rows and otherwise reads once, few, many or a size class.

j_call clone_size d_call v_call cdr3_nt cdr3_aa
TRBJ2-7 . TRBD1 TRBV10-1 TGCGCCAGCAGTTTGGGACAGGGGCTAGGCGAGCAGTACTTC CASSLGQGLGEQYF
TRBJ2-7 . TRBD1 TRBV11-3 TGTGCCAGCAGCTTAGGTTACAGGGGAGTCGACGAGCAGTACTTC CASSLGYRGVDEQYF
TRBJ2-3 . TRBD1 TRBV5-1 TGCGCCAGCAGCTGGGACAGGGAGGGCACAGATACGCAGTATTTT CASSWDREGTDTQYF
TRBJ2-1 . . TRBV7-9 TGTGCCAGCACCACCACAGGGATTCGTATCGATGAGCAGTTCTTC CASTTTGIRIDEQFF
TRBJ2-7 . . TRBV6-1 TGTGCCAGCAGTGAATCGGGGGTTCTTTTCTACGAGCAGTACTTC CASSESGVLFYEQYF
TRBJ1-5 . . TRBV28 TGTGCCAGCAGTTTATATGGGCAGGGAGGTCAGCCCCAGCATTTT CASSLYGQGGQPQHF
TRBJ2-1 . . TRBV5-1 TGCGCCAGCGGGGGGGCTTACAATGAGCAGTTCTTC CASGGAYNEQFF
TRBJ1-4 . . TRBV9 TGTGCCAGCAGCGTAGCTCCAGATGCAACTAATGAAAAACTGTTTTTT CASSVAPDATNEKLFF
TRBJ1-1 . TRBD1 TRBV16 TGTGCCAGCAGCCGACAGGGGGGGACTGAAGCTTTCTTT CASSRQGGTEAFF
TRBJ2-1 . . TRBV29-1 TGCAGCGTTGAAGACACAGGGAACTCCTACAATGAGCAGTTCTTC CSVEDTGNSYNEQFF
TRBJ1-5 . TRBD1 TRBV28 TGTGCCAGCAGTCGAACCGGGACAGGGGCTCTCAATCAGCCCCAGCATTTT CASSRTGTGALNQPQHF
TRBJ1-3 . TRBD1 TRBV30 TGTGCCTGGAGTACTTGGACAGGGGCTGGAAACACCATATATTTT CAWSTWTGAGNTIYF
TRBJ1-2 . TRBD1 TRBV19 TGTGCCAGTAGCCTCGGACAGGTTTATGGCTACACCTTC CASSLGQVYGYTF
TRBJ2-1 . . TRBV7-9 TGTGCCAGCAGCTTAGTGGCTAGGAATAATGAGCAGTTCTTC CASSLVARNNEQFF
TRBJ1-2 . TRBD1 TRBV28 TGTGCCAGCAGTTTTGGACAGGGGGGTAACTATGGCTACACCTTC CASSFGQGGNYGYTF
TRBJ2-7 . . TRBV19 TGTGCCAGTCGAGGAGTCGGACACTCCTACGAGCAGTACTTC CASRGVGHSYEQYF
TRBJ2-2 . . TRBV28 TGTGCCAGCAGTTTTCTATTCATTTGGGGGCCAGGGCACACCGGGGAGCTGTTTTTT CASSFLFIWGPGHTGELFF
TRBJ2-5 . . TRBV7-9 TGTGCCAGCAGCTTAGGGGGGACTCAACAAGAGACCCAGTACTTC CASSLGGTQQETQYF
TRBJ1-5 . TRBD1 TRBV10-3 TGTGCCATCAGTGAGTCTTCTGCAGGGGGAAATCAGCCCCAGCATTTT CAISESSAGGNQPQHF
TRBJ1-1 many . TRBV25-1 TGTGCCAGCAGTTCCCTAGAGGGGAACACTGAAGCTTTCTTT CASSSLEGNTEAFF
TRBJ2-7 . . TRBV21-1 TGTGCCAGCAGCATCGGACTGGGGTTCTACGAGCAGTACTTC CASSIGLGFYEQYF
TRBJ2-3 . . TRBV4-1 TGCGCCAGCAGCCATACGGGGGTTCGCCATACGCAGTATTTT CASSHTGVRHTQYF
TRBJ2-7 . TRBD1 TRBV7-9 TGTGCCAGCAGCTTTACAGGGGGCTCCTACGAGCAGTACTTC CASSFTGGSYEQYF
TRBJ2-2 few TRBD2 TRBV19 TGTGCCAGTAGTGGCGGGAGGGCCAACGGGGAGCTGTTTTTT CASSGGRANGELFF
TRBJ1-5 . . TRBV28 TGTGCCAGCACCCCGGGGACACCGAATCAGCCCCAGCATTTT CASTPGTPNQPQHF
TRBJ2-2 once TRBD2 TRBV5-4 TGTGCCAGCAGCCTCACGACTAGCTTCGGCGGGGAGCTGTTTTTT CASSLTTSFGGELFF
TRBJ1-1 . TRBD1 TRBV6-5 TGTGCCAGCAGCCGACAGGGACCGAACACTGAAGCTTTCTTT CASSRQGPNTEAFF
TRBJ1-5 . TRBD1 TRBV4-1 TGCGCCAGCAGCCATAAGGACAGGGGGTTTGGTCAGCCCCAGCATTTT CASSHKDRGFGQPQHF
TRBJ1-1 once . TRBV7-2 TGTGCCAGCAGCTTAACAGCCCTGAACACTGAAGCTTTCTTT CASSLTALNTEAFF
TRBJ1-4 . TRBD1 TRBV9 TGTGCCAGCAGTTCCGGACAGGGGGGGGAAAAACTGTTTTTT CASSSGQGGEKLFF
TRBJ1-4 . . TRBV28 TGTGCCAGCAGTCATAATGAAAAACTGTTTTTT CASSHNEKLFF
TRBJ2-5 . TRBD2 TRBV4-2 TGTGCCAGCAGCCTCCCGGGGGAGGGAGAGACCCAGTACTTC CASSLPGEGETQYF
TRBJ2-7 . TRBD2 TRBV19 TGTGCCAGTACCCTAGCGGGAGGGCCTTCCTACGAGCAGTACTTC CASTLAGGPSYEQYF
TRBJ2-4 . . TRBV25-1 TGTGCCAGCAGCTCAGGCAGGGGTCAAAACATTCAGTACTTC CASSSGRGQNIQYF
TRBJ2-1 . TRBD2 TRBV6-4 TGTGCCAGCAGCGCCAGCCTAGCGGGAAATAATGAGCAGTTCTTC CASSASLAGNNEQFF